This is a list of T cell receptor beta chains from one sample in a study of blood T cell repertoires in COVID-19. Generated by immunoSEQ multiplex PCR, the TCRdb table keeps only in-frame clones and is missing some. The sample yields roughly 110,000 clones, 71% seen once. The sample was peripheral blood. These receptors all stem from a human donor with acute or convalescent COVID-19. The donor label of this sample is uncertain. The CDR3 runs from the conserved cysteine through the conserved F or W.

TRBV7-8	13	TRBJ1-1	CASSPFSSTEAFF
TRBV24-1	16	TRBJ1-2	CATSDPSTGSGEGYTF
TRBV2	14	TRBJ1-1	CASTEGARGTEAFF
TRBV2	13	TRBJ1-1	CASSTGGGTEAFF
TRBV9	14	TRBJ2-5	CASSDRVDGETQYF
TRBV5-6	14	TRBJ1-2	CASSPTAGQGGYTF
TRBV14	15	TRBJ1-2	CASSQYGTANYGYTF
TRBV6-5	12	TRBJ1-1	CASRREGTEAFF
TRBV6-6	13	TRBJ1-2	CASSPGSGYGYTF
TRBV4-1	13	TRBJ2-7	CASSQQGSYEQYF
TRBV2	16	TRBJ1-6	CASSVTAQSYNSPLHF
TRBV4-2	16	TRBJ2-3	CASSRRAGGGTDTQYF
TRBV21-1	17	TRBJ2-2	CASSTQARRVFPGELFF
TRBV7-2	14	TRBJ2-3	CASSFGRSTDTQYF
TRBV2	14	TRBJ1-5	CASSRMGDNQPQHF
TRBV29-1	13	TRBJ1-4	CSVGTRTNEKLFF
TRBV5-1	17	TRBJ2-1	CASSESTQGPQSNEQFF
TRBV7-2	14	TRBJ1-5	CASSFVRASQPQHF
TRBV28	15	TRBJ2-5	CASSLPGQVQETQYF
TRBV2	14	TRBJ1-5	CASTSGGAGQPQHF
TRBV3-1/TRBV3-2	17	TRBJ1-3	CASSQDPTGWAGNTIYF
TRBV7-9	15	TRBJ2-2	CASSLWTANTGELFF
TRBV3-1/TRBV3-2	12	TRBJ2-1	CASSQSDNEQFF
TRBV5-1	15	TRBJ2-5	CASSKLAGGQETQYF
TRBV2	14	TRBJ1-2	CASSPTGINYGYTF
TRBV5-1	15	TRBJ2-5	CASSEDRGVPATQYF
TRBV9	16	TRBJ1-1	CASSSRDRVMNTEAFF
TRBV2	15	TRBJ1-6	CASSDSGDGHSPLHF
TRBV5-5	13	TRBJ1-2	CASSSTIGYGYTF
TRBV5-1	15	TRBJ1-5	CASSLDGQGNQPQHF
TRBV4-1	13	TRBJ1-2	CASSQDIRGGYTF
TRBV5-1	14	TRBJ1-5	CASSPGQGGQPQHF
TRBV2	12	TRBJ1-1	CASSRVNTEAFF
TRBV12-3/TRBV12-4	13	TRBJ1-1	CASSLGANTEAFF
TRBV3-1/TRBV3-2	14	TRBJ2-7	CASSATSGVYEQYF
TRBV2	16	TRBJ2-7	CASSSKTGVKGYEQYF
TRBV13	15	TRBJ2-3	CASSRLQGTTDTQYF
TRBV20-1	14	TRBJ2-1	CSASGPGGFYEQFF
TRBV11-2	15	TRBJ2-1	CASSLGGQRGREQFF